Given below is one TCR beta chain in context. The antigen this receptor binds is unknown. The sample holds no much larger clone one base away, and base qualities are not on file. Library preparation was by multiplex PCR. Sequencing was performed on an Illumina HiSeq 4000. To build TCR beta libraries, CDR3 regions were amplified by Arm-PCR using iRepertoire HTBI primers. Before sequencing, the PCR products went through gel purification. Turning to the authors' computational methods: Gene usage analysis of CDR3 amino acid clonotypes relied on the approximately 60 TRBV and around 14 TRBJ segments identified across samples. COPE and FqMerger were used to merge filtered high-quality paired reads into contigs. Contigs were aligned with BLAST to IMGT TRBV, TRBD and TRBJ reference genes, and CDR3 was defined per IMGT. Highly expanded clones were defined as clonotypes with a frequency above 0.1%. Shannon entropy was used to measure repertoire diversity, and the Gini coefficient was used to measure V-J evenness. A clonotype found in more than one individual was treated as public. The public reads were reanalyzed by TCRdb: fastp trimming at Q25, MiXCR alignment, in-frame beta chains only. Rows are combined by CDR3 protein, so each entry shows the most common genes and DNA. TCRdb's processing, not the authors', yielded these V and J calls. The sample data list 450,000 or so distinct CDR3 sequences, and approximately 23% of these were observed just once. Roughly 13% of the sample lies in the top ten.

This specimen's time point label, per the study, means: persistent/refractory GD, antithyroid drugs over 5 years with positive TRAb. For both TCR sequencing and RNA sequencing, RNA was extracted from PBMCs in TRIzol. The diagnosis of Graves' disease followed American Thyroid Association guidelines. Recruitment of patients was carried out at an endocrinology department in Xi'an, China. Each patient gave roughly 10 milliliters of peripheral blood, collected in an EDTA anticoagulant tube. Ficoll Paque Plus density gradient separation was used to isolate PBMCs, and no further T cell sorting was done. RNA quality was checked with an Agilent 2100 Bioanalyzer and agarose gel, and concentration with a NanoDrop 2000. The entry originates in a study of regulatory T cells in long-lasting Graves disease (dated by TCRdb to about 2021). Turning to the overall study: Persistent Graves' disease meant more than 5 years of antithyroid drug treatment with TSH receptor autoantibodies that stayed positive. Persistent Graves' disease patients were compared with newly diagnosed Graves' disease patients by peripheral blood TCR sequencing and RNA sequencing. The study was registered as a clinical trial and conducted in China. A total of approximately 35 samples underwent TCR sequencing: 13 from persistent and some 20 from newly diagnosed Graves' disease patients. Persistent Graves' disease patients in the clinical cohort had taken antithyroid drugs for roughly ten years on average. The investigation overall reported the following: Patients with persistent disease shared more public clonotypes (about 3,000) than newly diagnosed patients did (about 1,000). TRBV28, TRBJ1-2 and TRBJ2-5 were preferentially used in persistent disease, while TRBV20-1 and TRBJ2-1 were favored in newly diagnosed disease. Sequencing and analysis were restricted to the TCR beta chain. Only peripheral blood was studied, because thyroid tissue, the primary lesion, was inaccessible. Compared with newly diagnosed patients, patients with persistent Graves' disease had lower TCR Shannon entropy and fewer highly expanded clones, which suggests clonal expansion. As a limitation, the authors acknowledged that the small sample size may reduce accuracy.

The germline V gene provides CDR1 MNHEY and CDR2 SVGEGT. From its cysteine to its phenylalanine, the CDR3 spans 14 amino acids. The retained sequence is limited to the CDR3, 42 bases, with the frame set at the first base. The junction shows trimming of 0 bases on V and 7 bases on J, plus 9 bases between the germline ends. This chain joins TRBV6-2 or TRBV6-3 to TRBJ2-2, with the D gene too uncertain to name. Sequences were derived from peripheral blood mononuclear cells (PBMCs), sampled when the disease was refractory, from a patient treated with antithyroid drugs. This clonotype was obtained from a female donor with Graves disease. CDR3 sequence: CASSYSLADGELFF. In nucleotide form, the sequence is TGTGCCAGCAGTTACTCGTTGGCAGACGGGGAGCTGTTTTTT.